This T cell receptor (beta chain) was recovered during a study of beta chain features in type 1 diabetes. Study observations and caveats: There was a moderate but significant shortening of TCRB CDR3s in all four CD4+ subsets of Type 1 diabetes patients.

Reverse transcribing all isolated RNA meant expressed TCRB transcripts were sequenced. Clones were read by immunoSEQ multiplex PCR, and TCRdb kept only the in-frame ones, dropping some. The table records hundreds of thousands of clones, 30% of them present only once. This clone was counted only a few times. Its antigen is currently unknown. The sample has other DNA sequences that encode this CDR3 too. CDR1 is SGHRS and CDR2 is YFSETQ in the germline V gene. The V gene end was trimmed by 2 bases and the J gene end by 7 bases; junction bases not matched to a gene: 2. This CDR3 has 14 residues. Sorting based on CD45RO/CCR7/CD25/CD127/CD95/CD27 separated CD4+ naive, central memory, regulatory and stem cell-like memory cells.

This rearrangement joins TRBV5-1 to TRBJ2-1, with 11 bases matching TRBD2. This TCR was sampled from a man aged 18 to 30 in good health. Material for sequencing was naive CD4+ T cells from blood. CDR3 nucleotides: TGCGCCAGCAGCTTTACTAGCGGGAGTAATGAGCAGTTCTTC. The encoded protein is CASSFTSGSNEQFF.